This T cell receptor (beta chain) was obtained from a study of T cell responses to AZD1222 COVID-19 vaccine. About this clone itself: Antigen: not known.

Sequenced by immunoSEQ multiplex PCR; TCRdb stores in-frame clones only, minus some. The sample shows 95,000 to 100,000 clones, about 81% of them seen only once. Regarding the study as a whole: The study found vaccine-associated CD4 TCRs spanning spike, dominant at 160-218 and 743-854. The sample set comprised mostly white British donors with more females, and clonal diversity was possibly underestimated. Nearly half of the spike-specific TCRs reportedly recognize variant regions that carry no mutations.

The CDR3 runs 13 residues. Germline V gene data show CDR1 as MNHEY and CDR2 as SMNVEV (reference sequence). V was pared by 2 bases and J by 4 bases, with 8 bases between. The source of this sequence is an adult who received the AZD1222 COVID-19 vaccine. The sequencing here drew on peripheral blood, taken 28 days after the second AZD1222 dose. The rearrangement uses TRBV27 and TRBJ1-2; tentatively, D is TRBD1 (6 bases). Here the CDR3 DNA reads TGTGCCAGCAGTTTAAGGGGGTCCTATGGCTACACCTTC. Translating it yields CASSLRGSYGYTF.